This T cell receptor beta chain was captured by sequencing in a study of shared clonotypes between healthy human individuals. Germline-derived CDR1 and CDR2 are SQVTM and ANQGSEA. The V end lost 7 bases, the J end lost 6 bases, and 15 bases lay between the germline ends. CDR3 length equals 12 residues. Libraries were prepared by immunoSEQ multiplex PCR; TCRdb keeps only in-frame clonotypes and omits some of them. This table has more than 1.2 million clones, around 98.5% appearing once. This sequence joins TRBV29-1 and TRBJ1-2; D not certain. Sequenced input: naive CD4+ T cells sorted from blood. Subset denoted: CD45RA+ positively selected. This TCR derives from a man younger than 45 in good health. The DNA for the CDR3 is TGCAGCGCCGAAGGTCCTGGGGATGGCTACACCTTC. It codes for CSAEGPGDGYTF.